One and the same sample provided the 11 T cell receptor beta chains below, sequenced in a study of shared clonotypes between healthy human individuals. Clones were sequenced by immunoSEQ multiplex PCR, and TCRdb holds only the in-frame ones, with some missing. Here the sample spans about 100,000 clones, about 72% being singletons. The material sequenced was memory CD8+ T cells sorted from blood. Subset reported: CD45RO+ cells pooled with CCR7-negative TemRA cells. The receptor source for this set is a woman in her twenties or thirties in good health.

This clone appeared once. V gene TRBV2 combines with J gene TRBJ1-2, with 7 bases matching TRBD1. The CDR3 loop spans 17 amino acids. Per germline, CDR1 SNHLY and CDR2 FYNNEI. Trimming removed 1 base from V and 1 base from J; junction bases left unmatched: 9. The DNA for the CDR3 is TGTGCCAGCAGTGAAGATGGGGCAGGGGGATATAACTATGGCTACACCTTC. Protein sequence: CASSEDGAGGYNYGYTF.

In this sample, this clone turned up once. The chain links TRBV6-5 to TRBJ2-7; TRBD2 might be the D (6 bases). Germline CDR1 MNHEY, CDR2 SVGAGI. The CDR3 runs to 15 residues. Trimming left V 10 bases short and J 0 bases short, with 19 bases between. The DNA for the CDR3 is TGTGCCACTATAGGAGTAGGACTAAACTCCTACGAGCAGTACTTC. Its translation: CATIGVGLNSYEQYF.

This rearrangement joins TRBV10-1 to TRBJ1-1; perhaps TRBD1 as D (5 bases). This CDR3 has 11 residues. V dropped 10 bases and J dropped 7 bases, with 13 bases sitting between them. Per germline, CDR1 WNHNN and CDR2 SYGVQD (reference sequence). As DNA, the CDR3 is TGCGCCACCAAAAAGGACAATGAAGCTTTCTTT. It yields the protein CATKKDNEAFF.

This chain links TRBV5-6 with TRBJ1-2; tentative D call: TRBD1 (6 bases). This CDR3 spans 14 amino acids. Germline V gives CDR1 SGHDT, CDR2 YYEEEE. The V end lost 2 bases, the J end lost 2 bases, and 10 bases lay between the germline ends. CDR3 protein: CASSFWQGNYGYTF. Here the CDR3 DNA reads TGTGCCAGCAGCTTTTGGCAGGGGAACTATGGCTACACCTTC.

This clone showed up just a few times. J is TRBJ1-2 and V is TRBV30, with D unresolved. This CDR3 contains 14 residues. Deletions cut 3 bases from V and 1 base from J, with 12 bases between. The V gene's germline CDR1 is GTSNPN and CDR2 SVGIG (reference sequence). This chain's CDR3 is CAWRDSTVNYGYTF. The CDR3 DNA reads TGTGCCTGGAGAGATTCAACAGTTAACTATGGCTACACCTTC.

The V call is TRBV7-9, the J call TRBJ1-3, with a tentative D call TRBD1 (6 bases). CDR3 length equals 19 residues. Germline V CDR1 and CDR2: SEHNR, FQNEAQ (reference sequence). V lost 4 bases to trimming and J lost 0 bases, with 22 bases between them. The CDR3 DNA sequence: TGTGCCAGCAGCTCCCAAGGGGGACTTACGAGGGTCTCTGGAAACACCATATATTTT. It yields the protein CASSSQGGLTRVSGNTIYF.

The chain combines TRBV29-1 with TRBJ2-1, with D unclear. V was pared by 5 bases and J by 0 bases, with 14 bases between. The germline V gene has CDR1 SQVTM and CDR2 ANQGSEA. The CDR3 spans 15 residues. As DNA, the CDR3 is TGCAGCGTTTCGTACAGTTCTAGCTCCTACAATGAGCAGTTCTTC. Translated, it gives CSVSYSSSSYNEQFF.

The CDR3: CASSPPNRANEKLFF. Here the CDR3 DNA reads TGTGCCAGCTCACCACCGAACCGGGCTAATGAAAAACTGTTTTTT. V usage is TRBV18 and J usage is TRBJ1-4; D is uncertain. There are 15 residues in the CDR3. Trimming left V 0 bases short and J 3 bases short, with 8 bases between. Germline lookup yields CDR1 KGHSH and CDR2 LQKENI.

The V call is TRBV6-1, the J call TRBJ2-7, with TRBD2 matching over 9 bases. Germline V gene data show CDR1 as MNHNS and CDR2 as SASEGT. The J segment lost 2 bases and the V segment lost 7 bases, leaving 6 bases of the junction unmatched. The CDR3 extends over 14 amino acids. The CDR3: CASTWASGAYEQYF. DNA of the CDR3: TGTGCCAGCACCTGGGCTAGCGGGGCCTACGAGCAGTACTTC.

CDR3 coding DNA: TGTGCCAGCAGCCATAATAAATTGGGGCGCCCTGAAAAACTGTTTTTT. As protein: CASSHNKLGRPEKLFF. The chain recombines TRBV7-2 with TRBJ1-4, with a tentative D call TRBD1 (5 bases). This CDR3 has 16 amino acids. Trimming shortened V by 5 bases and J by 7 bases, and 20 bases separated the two germline ends. Germline assignment: CDR1 SGHTA and CDR2 FQGNSA. Supplemented by reference TRBV7-2 and TRBJ1-4, the full variable domain reads GAGVSQSPSNKVTEKGKDVELRCDPISGHTALYWYRQSLGQGLEFLIYFQGNSAPDKSGLPSDRFSAERTGGSVSTLTIQRTQQEDSAVYLCASSHNKLGRPEKLFFGSGTQLSVL.

At least ten counts were recorded for this clone. The V gene is TRBV25-1, the J gene TRBJ2-1, with 15 bases matching TRBD2. This CDR3 spans 17 amino acids. Germline V gene data show CDR1 as MGHDK and CDR2 as SYGVNS. V was clipped by 1 base and J by 4 bases; unmatched bases: 2. In DNA, the CDR3 is TGTGCCAGCAGTGAATCCGGACTAGCGGGAGGGTACAATGAGCAGTTCTTC. This gives the protein CASSESGLAGGYNEQFF.